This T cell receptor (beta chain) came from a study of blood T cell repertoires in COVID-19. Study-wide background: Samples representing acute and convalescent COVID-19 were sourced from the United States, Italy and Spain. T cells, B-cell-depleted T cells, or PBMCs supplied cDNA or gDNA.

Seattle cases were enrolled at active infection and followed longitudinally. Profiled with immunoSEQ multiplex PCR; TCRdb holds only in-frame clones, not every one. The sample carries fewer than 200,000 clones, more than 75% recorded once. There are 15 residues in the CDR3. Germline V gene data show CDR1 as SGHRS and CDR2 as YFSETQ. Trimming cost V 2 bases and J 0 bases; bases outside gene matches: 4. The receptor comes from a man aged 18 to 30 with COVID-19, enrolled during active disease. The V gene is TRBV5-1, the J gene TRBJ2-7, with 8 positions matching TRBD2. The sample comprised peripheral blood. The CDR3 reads CASSFIAGSSYEQYF. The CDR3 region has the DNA TGCGCCAGCAGCTTTATAGCGGGGAGCTCCTACGAGCAGTACTTC. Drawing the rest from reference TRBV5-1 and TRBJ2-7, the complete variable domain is KAGVTQTPRYLIKTRGQQVTLSCSPISGHRSVSWYQQTPGQGLQFLFEYFSETQRNKGNFPGRFSGRQFSNSRSEMNVSTLELGDSALYLCASSFIAGSSYEQYFGPGTRLTVT.